Following are 21 T cell receptor beta chains from one sample sequenced in a study of blood T cell repertoires in COVID-19. TCRdb's copy holds only in-frame clones and misses some; the assay was immunoSEQ multiplex PCR. Here the sample spans approximately 81,000 clones, roughly four fifths being singletons. Sequencing was performed on peripheral blood. Every receptor here comes from a human donor in a cohort sampled during active COVID-19.

The chain joins TRBV27 to TRBJ1-5, with 7 bases aligning to TRBD1. The CDR3 is made up of 12 amino acids. Losses at the gene ends were 6 bases for V and 6 bases for J; bases not matched to a gene: 2. Germline CDR1 MNHEY, CDR2 SMNVEV (reference sequence). In DNA form, the CDR3 reads TGTGCCAGCAGGCAGGGGGGTCAGCCCCAGCATTTT. Its translation: CASRQGGQPQHF.

This clone counts as medium-sized. This chain links TRBV4-1 with TRBJ2-5, with D possibly being TRBD2 (5 bases). This CDR3 has 15 residues. V shed 5 bases and J shed 1 base, with 14 bases lying between them. Germline V gene lookup returns CDR1 MGHRA and CDR2 YSYEKL. CDR3: CASSWHQRPQETQYF. The CDR3 bases are TGCGCCAGCAGCTGGCACCAGCGGCCCCAAGAGACCCAGTACTTC.

The chain joins TRBV20-1 to TRBJ2-3; TRBD1 matches at 8 bases. This CDR3 region has 14 residues. Germline CDR1 and CDR2: DFQATT and SNEGSKA (reference sequence). The V and J ends lost 3 bases and 6 bases, in that order; junction bases with no gene match: 8. The CDR3 here is CSASVPDRADTQYF. The CDR3 DNA sequence: TGCAGTGCTAGTGTCCCGGACAGGGCGGATACGCAGTATTTT.

This clone was seen a single time. The V gene is TRBV6-6, the J gene TRBJ2-6; 7 bases are a match to TRBD1. The CDR3 is made up of 17 amino acids. V gave up 5 bases and J gave up 2 bases; unmatched junction bases: 9. Germline assignment: CDR1 MNHNY and CDR2 SVGAGI (reference sequence). The CDR3 bases are TGTGCCAGCAGTCTGGACAGGAAAAGACCTGGGGCCAACGTCCTGACTTTC. This translates into CASSLDRKRPGANVLTF.

Here the CDR3 reads CAWSVPARREAFF. The CDR3 DNA follows: TGTGCCTGGAGTGTACCGGCCAGGAGGGAAGCTTTCTTT. The chain links TRBV30 to TRBJ1-1; D call uncertain. V was clipped by 0 bases and J by 8 bases, with 13 bases between them. The CDR3 totals 13 residues. In germline, CDR1 is GTSNPN, CDR2 SVGIG (reference sequence). The full variable domain, its missing parts supplied by reference TRBV30 and TRBJ1-1, is SQTIHQWPATLVQPVGSPLSLECTVEGTSNPNLYWYRQAAGRGLQLLFYSVGIGQISSEVPQNLSASRPQDRQFILSSKKLLLSDSGFYLCAWSVPARREAFFGQGTRLTVV.

CDR3 in amino acids: CASTLAGGFAEQYF. The CDR3 DNA reads as TGTGCCAGCACCCTAGCCGGGGGGTTCGCCGAGCAGTACTTC. The chain couples TRBV7-9 to TRBJ2-7; 7 nucleotides align to TRBD2. CDR1 is SEHNR and CDR2 is FQNEAQ in the germline V gene (reference sequence). CDR3 length: 14 residues. Trimming cost V 7 bases and J 6 bases; bases outside gene matches: 12.

The table lists this clone with a count of one. The CDR3 nucleotides read TGTGCCAGCAGCCGGACTAGCGGGGGGGTCTACGAGCAGTACTTC. Translated, it gives CASSRTSGGVYEQYF. This chain uses TRBV3-1 (or the pseudogene TRBV3-2) with TRBJ2-7; 15 bases are shared with TRBD2. Germline-derived CDR1 and CDR2 are LGHDT and YNNKEL (reference sequence). The ends lost 4 bases at V and 3 bases at J; junction bases unmatched: 1. The CDR3 is made up of 15 amino acids.

The V and J genes are TRBV11-3 and TRBJ2-2; 10 positions match TRBD2. CDR1 SGHNT and CDR2 YENEEA come from the germline V gene. The CDR3 is 15 residues long. V lost 5 bases, J lost 4 bases, and 4 bases stayed unmatched. DNA for the CDR3: TGTGCCAGCAGCCCTGGGACTAGCGCCACCGGGGAGCTGTTTTTT. It is translated as CASSPGTSATGELFF.

The gene calls are TRBV10-3 and TRBJ2-7; 8 bases are shared with TRBD2. V gave up 4 bases and J gave up 3 bases; unmatched junction bases: 5. The CDR3 is 14 amino acids. Germline V gene data show CDR1 as ENHRY and CDR2 as SYGVKD. CDR3 DNA sequence: TGTGCCATCAGTGCCCATGCGGGGGGCTACGAGCAGTACTTC. The encoded protein is CAISAHAGGYEQYF.

This chain links TRBV6-1 with TRBJ2-7, with D possibly TRBD1 on 5 matching bases. Germline V lookup: CDR1 MNHNS, CDR2 SASEGT. The CDR3 is 17 residues long. Trimming shortened V by 2 bases and J by 1 base, and 18 bases separated the two germline ends. The CDR3 region has the DNA TGTGCCAGCAGTGAAATGAGGACAATTCGGACATCCTACGAGCAGTACTTC. The encoded protein is CASSEMRTIRTSYEQYF.

This rearrangement joins TRBV19 to TRBJ2-1, with TRBD1 matching 8 bases. This CDR3 has 15 residues. Germline V gene sequence: CDR1 LNHDA, CDR2 SQIVND (reference sequence). V shed 3 bases and J 7 bases; nucleotides not matched to a gene: 8. In nucleotides, the CDR3 is TGTGCCAGTAGTATCCTTCAGGGGGCGGGTAATGAGCAGTTCTTC. It is translated as CASSILQGAGNEQFF.

V and J are TRBV19 and TRBJ1-2; TRBD1 agrees at 9 bases. V lost 5 bases, J lost 6 bases, and 13 bases stayed unmatched. The CDR3 is 16 residues long. The V gene's germline CDR1 is LNHDA and CDR2 SQIVND (reference sequence). The CDR3 DNA reads TGTGCCAGTAGTCCGGGAGGACAGGGGACATTTAATGGCTACACCTTC. It yields the protein CASSPGGQGTFNGYTF.

This chain uses TRBV6-5 with TRBJ1-1; 7 bases are shared with TRBD1. The CDR3 consists of 13 residues. CDR1 and CDR2 from the germline V gene are MNHEY and SVGAGI. The ends lost 8 bases at V and 2 bases at J; junction bases unmatched: 5. The CDR3 sequence: CASRDRRNTEAFF. DNA of the CDR3: TGTGCCAGCCGGGACAGACGTAACACTGAAGCTTTCTTT.

This clone appeared a single time. J is TRBJ2-7 and V is TRBV5-5, with 11 bases that match TRBD2. This CDR3 is 17 amino acids long. Germline CDR1 is SGHKS and CDR2 is YYEKEE (reference sequence). With 1 base clipped from V and 2 bases from J, the junction kept 8 bases outside the gene matches. CDR3 amino acids: CASSLLRGTSGTYEQYF. The CDR3, as DNA: TGTGCCAGCAGCTTGCTCCGGGGGACTAGCGGAACCTACGAGCAGTACTTC.

The chain uses TRBV18 and TRBJ1-4, with a weak D call TRBD1 (5 bases). Trimming stripped 3 bases from V and 8 bases from J, with 13 bases between. The germline gives CDR1 KGHSH, CDR2 LQKENI. This CDR3 has 14 amino acids. The CDR3 spells CASSPGGLGEKLFF. The CDR3 nucleotides read TGTGCCAGCTCACCGGGGGGTCTAGGCGAAAAACTGTTTTTT.

In its sample, this clone was seen once. This rearrangement joins TRBV9 to TRBJ2-7; perhaps TRBD2 as D (7 bases). Per the germline V gene, CDR1 is SGDLS and CDR2 is YYNGEE. Trimming removed 0 bases from V and 2 bases from J, with 9 bases in between. CDR3 size: 14 residues. CDR3 sequence (DNA): TGTGCCAGCAGCGTAGGCGGGGGCCCCTACGAGCAGTACTTC. This gives the protein CASSVGGGPYEQYF. The variable domain in full, with the rest retrieved from reference TRBV9 and TRBJ2-7, is DSGVTQTPKHLITATGQRVTLRCSPRSGDLSVYWYQQSLDQGLQFLIQYYNGEERAKGNILERFSAQQFPDLHSELNLSSLELGDSALYFCASSVGGGPYEQYFGPGTRLTVT.

This chain connects TRBV6-6 to TRBJ2-7; TRBD1 matches at 9 bases. The V gene's germline CDR1 is MNHNY and CDR2 SVGAGI (reference sequence). The CDR3 consists of 13 residues. With 7 bases clipped from V and 6 bases from J, the junction kept 7 bases outside the gene matches. The CDR3 reads CASKGTGNLEQYF. The CDR3 DNA is TGTGCCAGCAAGGGGACAGGGAATCTCGAGCAGTACTTC.

The chain links TRBV6-1 to TRBJ2-5; 7 bases line up with TRBD2. This CDR3 spans 15 amino acids. Per germline, CDR1 MNHNS and CDR2 SASEGT. With 3 bases clipped from V and 4 bases from J, the junction kept 8 bases outside the gene matches. The CDR3 here is CASSDPPRGTETQYF. The CDR3 nucleotides read TGTGCCAGCAGTGACCCTCCGCGGGGGACAGAGACCCAGTACTTC.

The chain recombines TRBV11-2 with TRBJ1-1; D perhaps matches TRBD1 (6 bases). With 8 bases removed from V and 3 bases from J, the gap between germline ends came to 13 bases. CDR1 is SGHAT, CDR2 FQNNGV, per germline. The CDR3 contains 13 residues. The CDR3: CASWRGGHTEAFF. CDR3 DNA: TGTGCCAGCTGGAGGGGGGGTCACACTGAAGCTTTCTTT.

This rearrangement joins TRBV11-1 to TRBJ2-1, with D uncertain. Between the trimmed V and J ends, which lost 5 bases and 3 bases, there was a span of 17 bases. Germline V lookup: CDR1 SGHAT, CDR2 FQDESV (reference sequence). The CDR3 runs 16 residues. CDR3 nucleotide sequence: TGTGCCAGCAGCCCCGCCCTAGAATTGGGCTACAATGAGCAGTTCTTC. Translation gives CASSPALELGYNEQFF.

The CDR3 loop reads CASSLSGPSSYNEQFF. DNA for the CDR3: TGCGCCAGCAGCTTGAGTGGGCCGAGCTCCTACAATGAGCAGTTCTTC. The chain uses TRBV5-1 and TRBJ2-1; unclear D gene. There are 16 residues in the CDR3. V lost 1 base and J lost 0, with 11 bases in between. Germline lookup yields CDR1 SGHRS and CDR2 YFSETQ.